What follows are 27 T cell receptor beta chains derived from one specimen sequenced in a study of T cell repertoires in cytomegalovirus infection (dated by TCRdb to about 2019). The instrument was an Illumina HiSeq 1500. TCRdb ran its own pipeline on the public reads, namely fastp trimming at Q25 and MiXCR clone calling, and kept in-frame beta chains. Rows with a matching CDR3 protein are joined into one entry that keeps the most common DNA and genes. The table for this sample lists 350,000 to 550,000 distinct CDR3 sequences; roughly a third of them were counted only once. The ten largest clones capture approximately 15% of the sample. Material for sequencing was PBMCs. Receptor source: a human donor in good health (CMV status not recorded). Some clones in this sample may be carry-over from other donors' samples.

The CDR3 region has the DNA TGTGCCAGTAGTACCCGTCGCCAGGGGGCTTGGAATGAGCAGTTCTTC. This translates into CASSTRRQGAWNEQFF. The chain carries TRBV19 and TRBJ2-1; 8 bases align to TRBD1. The CDR3 extends over 16 amino acids. Germline lookup yields CDR1 LNHDA and CDR2 SQIVND (reference sequence). The V gene end was trimmed by 4 bases and the J gene end by 7 bases; junction bases not matched to a gene: 12.

This clonotype showed up just once. The J gene is TRBJ1-5, the V gene TRBV5-6; the D is unclear. Germline CDR1 reads SGHDT; CDR2 reads YYEEEE. Trimming took 1 base from V and 2 from J, leaving 10 bases between them. This CDR3 spans 15 amino acids. The DNA for the CDR3 is TGTGCCAGCAGCTTGAACTCTTTCCGCAATCAGCCCCAGCATTTT. This translates into CASSLNSFRNQPQHF.

The V call is TRBV24-1, the J call TRBJ2-5, with 10 bases lining up with TRBD2. V was pared by 0 bases and J by 5 bases, with 14 bases of the junction left unmatched. This CDR3 contains 19 residues. CDR1 and CDR2 from the germline V gene are KGHDR and SFDVKD. CDR3 sequence (DNA): TGTGCCACCAGTGATTTGCAGCCTAGCGGGGGTCGCCCGGTTGAGACCCAGTACTTC. It encodes CATSDLQPSGGRPVETQYF.

This clonotype is a singleton in its sample. V and J are TRBV6-1 and TRBJ2-4; 8 nucleotides align to TRBD1. V was pared by 4 bases and J by 1 base, with 3 bases of the junction left unmatched. CDR1 MNHNS and CDR2 SASEGT come from the germline V gene. The CDR3 runs to 15 residues. CDR3 sequence reads: CASSGRQGAKNIQYF. CDR3 coding DNA: TGTGCCAGCAGTGGCCGACAGGGGGCCAAAAACATTCAGTACTTC.

The V and J genes are TRBV9 and TRBJ2-1, with D uncertain. Germline V gene lookup returns CDR1 SGDLS and CDR2 YYNGEE. The germline V and J ends were trimmed by 5 bases and 5 bases, with 8 bases remaining between them. CDR3 size: 12 residues. The CDR3 nucleotides read TGTGCCAGCAGATCCGTAAACAATGAGCAGTTCTTC. This gives the protein CASRSVNNEQFF. Complete variable domain (other parts from reference TRBV9 and TRBJ2-1): DSGVTQTPKHLITATGQRVTLRCSPRSGDLSVYWYQQSLDQGLQFLIQYYNGEERAKGNILERFSAQQFPDLHSELNLSSLELGDSALYFCASRSVNNEQFFGPGTRLTVL.

This clonotype was counted at least ten times. The V gene is TRBV28, the J gene TRBJ2-2, with D tentatively TRBD2 (6 bases). The CDR3 has 15 residues. Looked up from germline, CDR1 is MDHEN and CDR2 is SYDVKM. Trimming pared 7 bases from V and 2 bases from J, leaving 14 bases between. CDR3 DNA sequence: TGTGCCAGCATAGGACCCGGGACTAACACCGGGGAGCTGTTTTTT. The encoded protein is CASIGPGTNTGELFF.

This clonotype came up many times. In nucleotides, the CDR3 is TGTGCCAGCAGCTTGATCAAGGCGGGGGGGCTGATAGAGACCCAGTACTTC. This sequence encodes CASSLIKAGGLIETQYF. The chain combines TRBV7-6 with TRBJ2-5; 9 bases align to TRBD2. Germline loops: CDR1 SGHVS, CDR2 FNYEAQ. With V trimmed by 3 bases and J by 4 bases, 12 bases remained unmatched. The CDR3 contains 17 residues. Filled out from reference TRBV7-6 and TRBJ2-5, the complete variable domain reads GAGVSQSPRYKVTKRGQDVALRCDPISGHVSLYWYRQALGQGPEFLTYFNYEAQQDKSGLPNDRFSAERPEGSISTLTIQRTEQRDSAMYRCASSLIKAGGLIETQYFGPGTRLLVL.

Worth noting for this clonotype: Because the CDR3 is missing its conserved closing phenylalanine or tryptophan, this is likely a read error. The chain uses TRBV7-9 and TRBJ2-2; the D gene could be TRBD1 or TRBD2 (5 bases each). The CDR3 spans 13 residues. Germline V gene data show CDR1 as SEHNR and CDR2 as FQNEAQ (reference sequence). The germline V and J ends were trimmed by 10 bases and 4 bases, with 13 bases remaining between them. The CDR3 protein is CATPGPFTGELFL. In DNA form, the CDR3 reads TGTGCCACTCCGGGGCCCTTCACCGGGGAGCTGTTTTTG.

This clonotype was detected a few times. The rearrangement uses TRBV23-1 and TRBJ2-5; 8 bases are a match to TRBD2. TRBV23-1 is annotated as an ORF whose role is uncertain. The CDR3 loop spans 16 amino acids. Trimming cost V 3 bases and J 5 bases; bases outside gene matches: 11. This chain's CDR3 is CASSQTMRGAWETQYF. CDR3 DNA: TGCGCCAGCAGTCAGACGATGCGGGGGGCGTGGGAGACCCAGTACTTC.

The chain employs TRBV12-3 or TRBV12-4 and TRBJ1-3, with D hard to call. The CDR3 has 14 amino acids. Trimming left V 3 bases short and J 3 bases short, with 9 bases between. The CDR3 coding sequence is TGTGCCAGCAGTTTCTACGGAGATGGAAACACCATATATTTT. Protein: CASSFYGDGNTIYF.

In regard to this clonotype: A much bigger clone sits one base away, suggesting this may be a read error. The chain is built from TRBV7-2 and TRBJ1-3, with D perhaps TRBD1 (6 bases). V was cut by 1 base and J by 2 bases, with 12 bases left in between. There are 16 residues in the CDR3. Germline CDR1 SGHTA, CDR2 FQGNSA. In DNA, the CDR3 is TGTGCCAGCAGCTTAGTAGGGGGAAGCGCTGGAAACACCATATATTTT. This gives the protein CASSLVGGSAGNTIYF.

This clonotype was observed a few times. This chain links TRBV18 with TRBJ2-1; the D gene is possibly TRBD1 (6 bases). The V end lost 3 bases, the J end lost 3 bases, and 21 bases lay between the germline ends. The V gene's germline CDR1 is KGHSH and CDR2 LQKENI. CDR3 length: 18 amino acids. DNA for the CDR3: TGTGCCAGCTCACCGCGCGGTTCAGACAGGACAGACTACAATGAGCAGTTCTTC. As protein: CASSPRGSDRTDYNEQFF.

This clonotype has more than one count but fewer than ten. The gene calls are TRBV27 and TRBJ2-1; D is possibly TRBD1 (6 bases). This CDR3 has 14 residues. The germline V and J ends were trimmed by 11 bases and 1 base, with 15 bases remaining between them. Germline-derived CDR1 and CDR2 are MNHEY and SMNVEV (reference sequence). The CDR3 loop is CARSFQGSYNEQFF. CDR3 DNA: TGTGCCCGTAGCTTCCAGGGGTCCTACAATGAGCAGTTCTTC.

CDR3 nucleotides: TGTGCCAGCGTGAGGACAGGGTATGAGAATGAGCAGTTCTTC. It specifies CASVRTGYENEQFF. V is TRBV6-6 and J is TRBJ2-1, with 8 bases matching TRBD1. The CDR3 runs to 14 residues. The V gene end was trimmed by 8 bases and the J gene end by 7 bases; junction bases not matched to a gene: 10. The germline CDR1 and CDR2 sequences are MNHNY and SVGAGI (reference sequence).

The chain is built from TRBV12-3 or TRBV12-4 and TRBJ2-2; 7 nucleotides line up with TRBD1. V dropped 3 bases and J dropped 8; count of bases not matched to a gene: 3. The CDR3 consists of 13 residues. CDR3 nucleotides: TGTGCCAGCAGTTTTAGGGGGCTTGGGGAGCTGTTTTTT. Protein: CASSFRGLGELFF.

This clonotype came up many times. The genes are TRBV4-2 and TRBJ2-1, with D unclear. The CDR3 loop spans 16 amino acids. Trimming took off 0 bases at V and 1 base at J, with 10 bases between the two ends. From germline, CDR1 is LGHNA and CDR2 YNFKEQ. CDR3 residues: CASSQETGYSYNEQFF. The CDR3 coding sequence is TGTGCCAGCAGCCAAGAAACGGGTTATTCCTACAATGAGCAGTTCTTC.

The rearrangement uses TRBV15 and TRBJ1-1; 10 bases agree with TRBD1. The germline V gene has CDR1 LNHNV and CDR2 YYDKDF (reference sequence). The junction had 4 bases not matched to a gene; V was cut back by 3 bases and J by 6 bases. The CDR3 is made up of 14 amino acids. CDR3 sequence: CATSSRTGGSEAFF. DNA of the CDR3: TGTGCCACCAGCAGTCGGACAGGGGGATCTGAAGCTTTCTTT.

This clonotype was seen repeatedly, ten times or more. The V gene is TRBV7-2, the J gene TRBJ2-5; weak D call: TRBD2 (6 bases). This CDR3 contains 14 residues. Germline V gene sequence: CDR1 SGHTA, CDR2 FQGNSA. Trimming shortened V by 2 bases and J by 5 bases, and 12 bases separated the two germline ends. The CDR3: CASSLRLAYETQYF. CDR3 in DNA: TGTGCCAGCAGCTTACGGCTAGCGTACGAGACCCAGTACTTC.

CDR3 region: CASSSSGYNSPLHF. In nucleotides, the CDR3 is TGTGCCAGCAGTTCGTCAGGGTATAATTCACCCCTCCACTTT. The rearrangement joins TRBV6-5 to TRBJ1-6, with D possibly matching TRBD1 (5 bases). The V end was cut by 4 bases, the J end by 4 bases, with 8 bases between. Germline CDR1 and CDR2: MNHEY and SVGAGI. The CDR3 covers 14 residues.

Many counts were recorded for this clonotype. This sequence joins TRBV4-1 and TRBJ2-7; a weak D match, TRBD1 (5 bases). The germline V gene has CDR1 MGHRA and CDR2 YSYEKL. V lost 8 bases, J lost 0 bases, and 8 bases lay in between. This CDR3 spans 12 amino acids. The CDR3 sequence: CASGHNSYEQYF. CDR3 sequence (DNA): TGCGCCAGCGGACATAACTCCTACGAGCAGTACTTC.

This chain links TRBV7-8 with TRBJ2-3, with 8 bases matching TRBD2. The trim removed 3 bases at V and 0 bases at J, leaving 5 bases unmatched. This CDR3 comprises 16 residues. Per germline, CDR1 SGHVS and CDR2 FQNEAQ. CDR3 sequence reads: CASSFNSGESTDTQYF. CDR3 in DNA: TGTGCCAGCAGCTTCAATAGCGGGGAAAGCACAGATACGCAGTATTTT.

V and J are TRBV4-1 and TRBJ2-3, with D unclear. The V end lost 2 bases, the J end lost 0 bases, and 12 bases lay between the germline ends. The V gene's germline CDR1 is MGHRA and CDR2 YSYEKL. This CDR3 has 16 amino acids. CDR3 sequence: CASSQTILISTDTQYF. The CDR3 nucleotides are TGCGCCAGCAGCCAAACAATTCTTATCAGCACAGATACGCAGTATTTT.

V gene TRBV13 combines with J gene TRBJ2-7; D call uncertain. Germline values: CDR1 PRHDT, CDR2 FYEKMQ (reference sequence). This CDR3 is built from 11 residues. V was shortened by 4 bases and J by 7 bases, with 8 bases between the two germline ends. CDR3 DNA sequence: TGTGCCAGCAGCTCCTCATTTGAGCAGTACTTC. Translating gives CASSSSFEQYF.

This clonotype came up many times. The gene calls are TRBV28 and TRBJ1-1, with 9 bases lining up with TRBD1. Germline loops: CDR1 MDHEN, CDR2 SYDVKM. The trim removed 4 bases at V and 2 bases at J, leaving 5 bases unmatched. This CDR3 region has 15 residues. The chain's CDR3 is CASSSWTGVNTEAFF. The CDR3 nucleotides are TGTGCCAGCAGTTCCTGGACAGGGGTTAACACTGAAGCTTTCTTT.

The J gene is TRBJ1-2, the V gene TRBV11-2; D remains unclear. The CDR3 runs 15 residues. Trimming shortened V by 0 bases and J by 3 bases, and 11 bases separated the two germline ends. From germline, CDR1 is SGHAT and CDR2 FQNNGV. CDR3 nucleotide sequence: TGTGCCAGCAGCTTAGAAGCCACCGAGGACTATGGCTACACCTTC. Translated, it gives CASSLEATEDYGYTF.

This clonotype has only a few counts. The rearrangement uses TRBV13 and TRBJ2-1, with D uncertain. V was cut by 4 bases and J by 9 bases, with 7 bases left in between. The germline gives CDR1 PRHDT, CDR2 FYEKMQ (reference sequence). This CDR3 comprises 11 residues. The CDR3 DNA reads as TGTGCCAGCAGCTCTTTCGGTGAGCAGTTCTTC. It specifies CASSSFGEQFF.

This chain links TRBV12-3 or TRBV12-4 with TRBJ1-5, with D maybe TRBD1 (5 bases). The CDR3 consists of 14 residues. V lost 5 bases and J lost 3, with 11 bases in between. The CDR3 DNA reads TGTGCCAGCAGTCGCCCAGGGAACAATCAGCCCCAGCATTTT. This gives the protein CASSRPGNNQPQHF.